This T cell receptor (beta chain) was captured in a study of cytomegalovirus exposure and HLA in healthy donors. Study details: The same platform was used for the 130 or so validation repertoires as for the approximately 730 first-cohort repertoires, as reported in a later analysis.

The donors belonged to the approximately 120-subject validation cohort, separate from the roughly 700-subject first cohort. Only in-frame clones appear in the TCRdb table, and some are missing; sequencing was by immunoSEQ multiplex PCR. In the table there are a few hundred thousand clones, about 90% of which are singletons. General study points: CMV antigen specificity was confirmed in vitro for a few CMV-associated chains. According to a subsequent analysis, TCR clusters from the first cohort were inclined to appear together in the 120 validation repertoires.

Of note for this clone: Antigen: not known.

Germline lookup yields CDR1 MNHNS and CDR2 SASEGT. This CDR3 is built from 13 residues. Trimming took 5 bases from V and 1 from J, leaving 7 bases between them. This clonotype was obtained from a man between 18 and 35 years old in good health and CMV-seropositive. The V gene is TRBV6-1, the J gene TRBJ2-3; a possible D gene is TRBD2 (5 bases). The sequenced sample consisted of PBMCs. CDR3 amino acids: CASSFSGTDTQYF. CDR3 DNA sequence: TGTGCCAGCAGTTTTAGCGGCACAGATACGCAGTATTTT.